Below, 32 T cell receptor beta chains from the same sample are listed, as sequenced in a study of T-cell memory formation after mild COVID-19. Using its own MiXCR run on the 5' RACE reads, TCRdb lists one record per CDR3 protein. The data show tens of thousands of distinct CDR3 sequences, approximately 12% seen once. Sequencing input: PBMCs or a T cell subset sorted from them (not recorded which). The receptors stem from a man younger than 35 who had mild COVID-19 (a few samples of this study predate the infection). Cell type and time point are not known.

This clonotype was seen more than once but under ten times. V is TRBV20-1 and J is TRBJ1-1; D not certain. The CDR3 extends over 11 amino acids. V lost 3 bases to trimming and J lost 0 bases, with 2 bases between them. Germline V CDR1 and CDR2: DFQATT, SNEGSKA (reference sequence). DNA for the CDR3: TGCAGTGCTAGTCTGAACACTGAAGCTTTCTTT. The encoded protein is CSASLNTEAFF.

This clonotype is classed as medium-sized (0.01 to 0.1%). The chain is built from TRBV5-1 and TRBJ2-7; tentatively, D is TRBD1 (6 bases). There are 15 residues in the CDR3. CDR1 and CDR2 from the germline V gene are SGHRS and YFSETQ. Trimming removed 0 bases at V and 5 bases at J, with 15 bases between. This chain's CDR3 is CASSLEGVEGHEQYF. Here the CDR3 DNA reads TGCGCCAGCAGCTTGGAGGGGGTAGAGGGCCACGAGCAGTACTTC.

The chain couples TRBV24-1 to TRBJ2-3; 9 bases map to TRBD1. This CDR3 is 17 amino acids long. Per the germline V gene, CDR1 is KGHDR and CDR2 is SFDVKD. Unmatched junction bases numbered 12, after V lost 7 bases and J lost 2 bases. The CDR3 sequence: CATSPSGTGTSTDTQYF. DNA for the CDR3: TGTGCCACCAGCCCTTCCGGGACAGGGACTTCCACAGATACGCAGTATTTT.

This clonotype was found many times. The chain employs TRBV6-1 and TRBJ2-5; 7 bases match TRBD1. J was trimmed by 2 bases and V by 0 bases; bases with no gene match: 6. The CDR3 contains 16 residues. CDR1 and CDR2 (germline): MNHNS, SASEGT. CDR3 sequence reads: CASSEAPQGPQETQYF. DNA for the CDR3: TGTGCCAGCAGTGAAGCCCCACAGGGGCCTCAAGAGACCCAGTACTTC.

This clonotype was detected ten times or more. CDR3 in amino acids: CASSPTRGALTEAFF. The CDR3 nucleotides are TGTGCCAGCAGCCCAACAAGGGGGGCCCTTACTGAAGCTTTCTTT. The chain joins TRBV9 to TRBJ1-1; D is possibly TRBD1 (6 bases). The CDR3 length is 15 residues. V lost 4 bases, J lost 5 bases, and 18 bases lay in between. Per germline, CDR1 SGDLS and CDR2 YYNGEE.

The rearrangement links TRBV9 to TRBJ2-2; D uncertain. The V end lost 7 bases, the J end lost 1 base, and 8 bases lay between the germline ends. Germline lookup yields CDR1 SGDLS and CDR2 YYNGEE. The length of the CDR3 is 13 residues. The CDR3 sequence: CASRQENTGELFF. In DNA, the CDR3 is TGTGCCAGCCGTCAGGAGAACACCGGGGAGCTGTTTTTT. Looking up the rest from reference TRBV9 and TRBJ2-2 gives the full variable domain: DSGVTQTPKHLITATGQRVTLRCSPRSGDLSVYWYQQSLDQGLQFLIQYYNGEERAKGNILERFSAQQFPDLHSELNLSSLELGDSALYFCASRQENTGELFFGEGSRLTVL.

This clonotype was counted many times. Compared with germline, one end of the junction differs, possibly owing to a read error. V is TRBV7-2 and J is TRBJ2-5, with 7 nucleotides matching TRBD1. Germline V CDR1 and CDR2: SGHTA, FQGNSA. The CDR3 consists of 11 residues. The CDR3 here is CASSWKDRPIF. The CDR3 DNA sequence: TGTGCCAGCAGCTGGAAGGACAGGCCCATCTTC.

This clonotype was counted between two and nine times. This chain joins TRBV6-1 and TRBJ1-1, with TRBD1 matching over 9 bases. Germline-derived CDR1 and CDR2 are MNHNS and SASEGT. Trimming took 4 bases from V and 4 from J; bases not matched to a gene: 7. The CDR3 covers 15 residues. This CDR3 reads CASSGIQGAGTEAFF. The CDR3 DNA reads as TGTGCCAGCAGTGGGATACAGGGGGCAGGCACTGAAGCTTTCTTT.

The chain links TRBV18 to TRBJ1-1; D gene uncertain. V lost 2 bases and J 0 bases, leaving 10 bases between the germline ends. The CDR3 runs 15 residues. CDR1 is KGHSH, CDR2 LQKENI, per germline. The CDR3 protein is CASSPNGALNTEAFF. The CDR3 nucleotides are TGTGCCAGCTCACCAAACGGAGCCTTGAACACTGAAGCTTTCTTT.

The rearrangement joins TRBV5-6 to TRBJ2-2, with TRBD1 matching 9 bases. After removal of 0 bases from V and 0 bases from J, the junction contained 0 bases not matched to a gene. Germline CDR1 reads SGHDT; CDR2 reads YYEEEE. The CDR3 totals 16 residues. CDR3 protein: CASSLGQGANTGELFF. Here the CDR3 DNA reads TGTGCCAGCAGCTTGGGACAGGGGGCGAACACCGGGGAGCTGTTTTTT.

The chain links TRBV20-1 to TRBJ1-4; D remains unclear. Trimming removed 0 bases at V and 6 bases at J, with 8 bases between. The CDR3 runs to 13 residues. Germline V CDR1 and CDR2: DFQATT, SNEGSKA (reference sequence). The CDR3: CSARDPLDEKLFF. CDR3 coding DNA: TGCAGTGCTAGAGACCCCTTAGATGAAAAACTGTTTTTT.

V and J are TRBV7-2 and TRBJ2-2, with 7 bases aligning to TRBD1. There are 16 residues in the CDR3. Germline lookup yields CDR1 SGHTA and CDR2 FQGNSA. Germline trimming cut 3 bases from V and 2 bases from J; bases unmatched to any gene: 6. CDR3: CASSFSGTANTGELFF. The CDR3, as DNA: TGTGCCAGCAGCTTCTCTGGGACAGCTAACACCGGGGAGCTGTTTTTT.

This clonotype was found many times. The V and J genes are TRBV7-3 and TRBJ2-1; possible D gene TRBD2, 6 bases. Germline loops: CDR1 SGHTA, CDR2 FQGTGA. Trimming took 5 bases from V and 0 from J, leaving 11 bases between them. The CDR3 has 15 amino acids. The CDR3 region has the DNA TGTGCCAGCAGCCGGGACTCCAGCTCCTACAATGAGCAGTTCTTC. Its protein product is CASSRDSSSYNEQFF.

This clonotype was seen more than once but under ten times. V and J are TRBV6-2 or TRBV6-3 and TRBJ2-1; D call uncertain. The CDR3 covers 13 residues. V was pared by 8 bases and J by 1 base, with 9 bases between. The germline V gene encodes CDR1 MNHEY and CDR2 SVGEGT. CDR3 sequence: CASRRLSYNEQFF. The CDR3 nucleotides read TGTGCCAGCCGAAGACTGTCCTACAATGAGCAGTTCTTC.

V gene TRBV14 combines with J gene TRBJ1-2, with 7 bases lining up with TRBD1. In germline, CDR1 is SGHDN, CDR2 FVKESK. This CDR3 has 17 amino acids. The junction had 12 bases not matched to a gene; V was cut back by 1 base and J by 4 bases. The CDR3 protein is CASSQVSAGGTGYGYTF. Written as DNA, the CDR3 is TGTGCCAGCAGCCAAGTTTCTGCAGGGGGTACGGGCTATGGCTACACCTTC.

The rearrangement links TRBV12-3 or TRBV12-4 to TRBJ1-1; D call uncertain. The V and J ends lost 7 bases and 4 bases respectively, with 16 bases between them. The CDR3 is made up of 14 amino acids. This chain's CDR3 is CASKLDPRSTEAFF. For the CDR3, the DNA is TGTGCCAGCAAACTAGACCCCCGGAGCACTGAAGCTTTCTTT.

This chain links TRBV4-2 with TRBJ2-5; D gene ambiguous. This CDR3 comprises 13 residues. Germline loops: CDR1 LGHNA, CDR2 YNFKEQ. V was trimmed by 4 bases and J by 5 bases, leaving 11 bases between them. The chain's CDR3 is CASSPEARETQYF. The DNA for the CDR3 is TGTGCCAGCAGCCCCGAGGCGAGGGAGACCCAGTACTTC.

This clonotype was seen a handful of times. The chain joins TRBV20-1 to TRBJ1-5; 8 positions match TRBD1. With 5 bases clipped from V and 7 bases from J, the junction kept 10 bases outside the gene matches. CDR3 size: 14 residues. CDR1 is DFQATT and CDR2 is SNEGSKA in the germline V gene (reference sequence). CDR3 sequence reads: CSARGQGGYQPQHF. The CDR3 bases are TGCAGTGCTCGAGGACAGGGTGGGTACCAGCCCCAGCATTTT.

The chain has TRBV12-3 or TRBV12-4 and TRBJ2-1, with TRBD1 matching 9 bases. The ends lost 5 bases at V and 7 bases at J; junction bases unmatched: 6. This CDR3 contains 14 residues. CDR3 protein: CASSAGQGNNEQFF. CDR3 coding DNA: TGTGCCAGCAGTGCGGGACAGGGTAATAATGAGCAGTTCTTC.

This clonotype was found many times. The chain links TRBV7-9 to TRBJ2-5; 7 nucleotides match TRBD2. Germline-derived CDR1 and CDR2 are SEHNR and FQNEAQ (reference sequence). The CDR3 has 15 residues. With 7 bases clipped from V and 1 base from J, the junction kept 9 bases outside the gene matches. The CDR3 bases are TGTGCCAGCAACGCTGGGGCGGGAGTCCAAGAGACCCAGTACTTC. Its translation is CASNAGAGVQETQYF.

The genes are TRBV18 and TRBJ1-1; D unclear. CDR1 is KGHSH and CDR2 is LQKENI in the germline V gene. V lost 3 bases, J lost 3 bases, and 8 bases lay in between. CDR3 length: 13 amino acids. CDR3: CASSPNTDTEAFF. In DNA form, the CDR3 reads TGTGCCAGCTCACCCAACACGGACACTGAAGCTTTCTTT.

This clonotype was observed at least ten times. The gene calls are TRBV7-9 and TRBJ1-1; D remains unclear. V lost 3 bases, J lost 6 bases, and 11 bases lay in between. The CDR3 is made up of 13 amino acids. The germline V gene has CDR1 SEHNR and CDR2 FQNEAQ (reference sequence). The CDR3 is CASSFPGTPEAFF. The DNA of the CDR3 is TGTGCCAGCAGCTTCCCCGGCACCCCTGAAGCTTTCTTT.

The table lists this clonotype with a count of one. V and J are TRBV7-2 and TRBJ1-1; maybe TRBD1 (5 bases). This CDR3 region has 17 residues. V was trimmed by 2 bases and J by 1 base, leaving 17 bases between them. Per the germline V gene, CDR1 is SGHTA and CDR2 is FQGNSA. The CDR3 region is CASSLPLQVRRNTEAFF. The CDR3 DNA follows: TGTGCCAGCAGCTTACCCCTACAGGTGAGGAGGAACACTGAAGCTTTCTTT.

This clonotype occurred a few times. Here the CDR3 reads CASSPSRAGDTDTQYF. Written as DNA, the CDR3 is TGTGCCAGCAGTCCGTCTCGAGCGGGGGACACAGATACGCAGTATTTT. The V gene is TRBV28, the J gene TRBJ2-3, with TRBD2 matching 8 bases. V was pared by 5 bases and J by 2 bases, with 9 bases of the junction left unmatched. Germline V gives CDR1 MDHEN, CDR2 SYDVKM. CDR3 length: 16 residues. The full variable domain, with the rest looked up from reference TRBV28 and TRBJ2-3, is DVKVTQSSRYLVKRTGEKVFLECVQDMDHENMFWYRQDPGLGLRLIYFSYDVKMKEKGDIPEGYSVSREKKERFSLILESASTNQTSMYLCASSPSRAGDTDTQYFGPGTRLTVL.

This chain joins TRBV6-5 and TRBJ2-7; the match to TRBD1 covers 12 bases. Germline lookup yields CDR1 MNHEY and CDR2 SVGAGI. The CDR3 spans 15 residues. Trimming removed 2 bases from V and 2 bases from J; junction bases left unmatched: 1. The CDR3 is CASSYRDRGPYEQYF. Written as DNA, the CDR3 is TGTGCCAGCAGTTACAGGGACAGGGGGCCCTACGAGCAGTACTTC.

V usage is TRBV20-1 and J usage is TRBJ2-5; D is perhaps TRBD1 or TRBD2 (5 bases each). Trimming removed 6 bases at V and 5 bases at J, with 10 bases between. Germline values: CDR1 DFQATT, CDR2 SNEGSKA (reference sequence). The CDR3 loop spans 11 amino acids. The CDR3 spells CSAGVRETQYF. As DNA, the CDR3 is TGCAGTGCGGGGGTGAGGGAGACCCAGTACTTC.

This clonotype was recorded at least ten times. The chain recombines TRBV6-6 with TRBJ1-2; no reliable D call. The CDR3 has 13 amino acids. The V end was cut by 7 bases, the J end by 2 bases, with 11 bases between. Germline V CDR1 and CDR2: MNHNY, SVGAGI (reference sequence). The CDR3 DNA reads TGTGCCAGCACCCCGGGCAGCAACTATGGCTACACCTTC. It encodes CASTPGSNYGYTF.

The CDR3 sequence: CASASPFGGYTF. DNA of the CDR3: TGTGCCAGCGCTAGCCCATTTGGGGGCTACACCTTC. V gene TRBV7-9 combines with J gene TRBJ1-2; D is uncertain. Trimming took off 8 bases at V and 8 bases at J, with 15 bases between the two ends. CDR3 length: 12 amino acids. Germline V CDR1 and CDR2: SEHNR, FQNEAQ (reference sequence).

The chain uses TRBV28 and TRBJ2-3; 10 positions agree with TRBD2. From germline, CDR1 is MDHEN and CDR2 SYDVKM. V shed 6 bases, J shed 4 bases, and the junction held 10 bases outside the gene matches. This CDR3 is built from 16 residues. CDR3 loop: CASRPAGGRFSDTQYF. For the CDR3, the DNA is TGTGCCAGCAGACCAGCGGGGGGGCGTTTCTCAGATACGCAGTATTTT.

This clonotype came up many times. The CDR3 loop reads CASRQGWGEQFF. The CDR3 DNA reads as TGTGCCAGCAGACAGGGGTGGGGTGAGCAGTTCTTC. The J gene is TRBJ2-1, the V gene TRBV12-3 or TRBV12-4; 7 nucleotides align to TRBD1. Trimming took 6 bases from V and 9 from J; bases not matched to a gene: 5. The CDR3 length is 12 residues.

The V gene is TRBV5-1, the J gene TRBJ2-2; D uncertain. CDR3 length: 14 amino acids. V dropped 0 bases and J dropped 1 base, with 4 bases sitting between them. CDR1 is SGHRS, CDR2 YFSETQ, per germline. CDR3 bases: TGCGCCAGCAGCTTGGCGGGGAACACCGGGGAGCTGTTTTTT. Protein product: CASSLAGNTGELFF.

This clonotype was seen repeatedly, ten times or more. The chain carries TRBV4-1 and TRBJ1-6; D is possibly TRBD1 (6 bases). This CDR3 region has 16 residues. Trimming cost V 0 bases and J 5 bases, with 11 bases left between them. Germline V gives CDR1 MGHRA, CDR2 YSYEKL. The CDR3 loop is CASSQDRGAHNSPLHF. The CDR3, as DNA: TGCGCCAGCAGCCAAGATCGGGGGGCTCATAATTCACCCCTCCACTTT.